Following are 31 T cell receptor beta chains from one sample sequenced in a study of OX40 agonist ivuxolimab in advanced cancers. The table came from immunoSEQ multiplex PCR; TCRdb's copy has only in-frame clones and leaves some out. The sample carries more than 80,000 clones, about 90% recorded once. The sequenced sample was CD4+ or CD8+ T cells sorted from blood, obtained in a trial of the OX40 agonist ivuxolimab. Every receptor here comes from an adult with an advanced solid tumor such as melanoma, head and neck, liver or kidney cancer.

The chain couples TRBV6-5 to TRBJ1-5; tentatively, D is TRBD1 (6 bases). The germline gives CDR1 MNHEY, CDR2 SVGAGI. CDR3 length: 14 amino acids. V lost 2 bases and J lost 3, with 8 bases in between. The chain's CDR3 is CASSYTGSNQPQHF. The DNA of the CDR3 is TGTGCCAGCAGTTACACAGGGTCCAATCAGCCCCAGCATTTT.

This chain joins TRBV7-9 and TRBJ1-1, with D tentatively TRBD1 (6 bases). V was pared by 1 base and J by 3 bases, with 9 bases between. The CDR3 contains 14 residues. The germline CDR1 and CDR2 sequences are SEHNR and FQNEAQ (reference sequence). CDR3 nucleotide sequence: TGTGCCAGCAGCTTAGAGCAGGGGCACACTGAAGCTTTCTTT. It translates to CASSLEQGHTEAFF. The full variable domain, with the rest looked up from reference TRBV7-9 and TRBJ1-1, is DTGVSQNPRHKITKRGQNVTFRCDPISEHNRLYWYRQTLGQGPEFLTYFQNEAQLEKSRLLSDRFSAERPKGSFSTLEIQRTEQGDSAMYLCASSLEQGHTEAFFGQGTRLTVV.

The gene calls are TRBV23-1 and TRBJ1-4; 10 bases are a match to TRBD1. TRBV23-1 is an ORF, and what it does is uncertain. The CDR3 covers 20 residues. V was clipped by 0 bases and J by 0 bases; unmatched bases: 10. The CDR3 is CASSQSLGQGPRATNEKLFF. The CDR3 nucleotides are TGCGCCAGCAGTCAATCGCTGGGACAGGGGCCTCGAGCAACTAATGAAAAACTGTTTTTT.

This clone appeared a few times. The chain joins TRBV7-9 to TRBJ2-1, with D perhaps TRBD2 (5 bases). There are 13 residues in the CDR3. V lost 6 bases and J lost 7, with 13 bases in between. Germline V CDR1 and CDR2: SEHNR, FQNEAQ (reference sequence). In nucleotides, the CDR3 is TGTGCCAGCAGTGCTAGCAAATGGAATGAGCAGTTCTTC. This translates into CASSASKWNEQFF. Full variable domain (missing parts from reference TRBV7-9 and TRBJ2-1): DTGVSQNPRHKITKRGQNVTFRCDPISEHNRLYWYRQTLGQGPEFLTYFQNEAQLEKSRLLSDRFSAERPKGSFSTLEIQRTEQGDSAMYLCASSASKWNEQFFGPGTRLTVL.

The chain is built from TRBV5-6 and TRBJ2-3; D is unresolved. This CDR3 comprises 15 residues. The V end lost 2 bases, the J end lost 3 bases, and 13 bases lay between the germline ends. The V gene's germline CDR1 is SGHDT and CDR2 YYEEEE. The CDR3 DNA sequence: TGTGCCAGCAGCTTTAAGCAGGTTGGGACAGATACGCAGTATTTT. Amino acid sequence: CASSFKQVGTDTQYF.

The rearrangement uses TRBV5-6 and TRBJ1-1, with D possibly being TRBD1 (5 bases). Trimming removed 2 bases at V and 4 bases at J, with 12 bases between. The germline CDR1 and CDR2 sequences are SGHDT and YYEEEE. The CDR3 contains 14 residues. In DNA, the CDR3 is TGTGCCAGCAGCTTTGGACATCCGGGCACTGAAGCTTTCTTT. As protein: CASSFGHPGTEAFF.

V is TRBV6-1 and J is TRBJ2-1, with 7 bases matching TRBD2. Germline V CDR1 and CDR2: MNHNS, SASEGT. The CDR3 is 15 amino acids. V lost 4 bases, J lost 6 bases, and 9 bases stayed unmatched. DNA for the CDR3: TGTGCCAGCAGTGCCGGACTAGAGCCCTCCAATGAGCAGTTCTTC. Translating gives CASSAGLEPSNEQFF.

The chain links TRBV6-6 to TRBJ1-5; weak D call: TRBD1 (6 bases). With 8 bases removed from V and 7 bases from J, the gap between germline ends came to 12 bases. This CDR3 region has 12 residues. CDR1 and CDR2 (germline): MNHNY, SVGAGI (reference sequence). This chain's CDR3 is CASVKQGQPQHF. Written as DNA, the CDR3 is TGTGCCAGCGTTAAACAGGGCCAGCCCCAGCATTTT.

The rearrangement uses TRBV7-8 and TRBJ1-4, with D possibly matching TRBD1 (5 bases). Trimming pared 3 bases from V and 4 bases from J, leaving 9 bases between. This CDR3 is built from 14 residues. Germline V gives CDR1 SGHVS, CDR2 FQNEAQ. This CDR3 reads CASSLGTYNEKLFF. CDR3 nucleotides: TGTGCCAGCAGCTTGGGGACCTATAATGAAAAACTGTTTTTT.

The chain recombines TRBV19 with TRBJ2-2; TRBD2 aligns across 13 bases. The CDR3 sequence is 16 residues long. The V segment lost 6 bases and the J segment 7 bases; nucleotides outside the gene matches: 8. Germline lookup yields CDR1 LNHDA and CDR2 SQIVND (reference sequence). In nucleotides, the CDR3 is TGTGCCAGTAGGACCCGGACTAGCGGGAGATACGGGGAGCTGTTTTTT. This encodes CASRTRTSGRYGELFF. Using reference TRBV19 and TRBJ2-2 for the parts outside the CDR3, the full variable domain is DGGITQSPKYLFRKEGQNVTLSCEQNLNHDAMYWYRQDPGQGLRLIYYSQIVNDFQKGDIAEGYSVSREKKESFPLTVTSAQKNPTAFYLCASRTRTSGRYGELFFGEGSRLTVL.

Only a few counts were recorded for this clone. The J gene is TRBJ2-1, the V gene TRBV19, with D unclear. The CDR3 loop spans 13 amino acids. The V gene's germline CDR1 is LNHDA and CDR2 SQIVND (reference sequence). Deletions cut 3 bases from V and 6 bases from J, with 9 bases between. The CDR3 reads CASSIQATNEQFF. CDR3 nucleotide sequence: TGTGCCAGTAGTATTCAGGCCACCAATGAGCAGTTCTTC.

This chain links TRBV30 with TRBJ2-1; 9 bases line up with TRBD2. This CDR3 is built from 16 residues. V trimming: 4 bases; J trimming: 8 bases; junction bases outside the gene matches: 15. The germline V gene has CDR1 GTSNPN and CDR2 SVGIG (reference sequence). The CDR3 sequence is CAWKVDSSGRADEQFF. CDR3 sequence (DNA): TGTGCCTGGAAGGTGGATAGTAGCGGGAGAGCCGATGAGCAGTTCTTC.

The V call is TRBV14, the J call TRBJ2-1; unclear D gene. The CDR3 spans 12 residues. Trimming removed 5 bases at V and 4 bases at J, with 6 bases between. The germline gives CDR1 SGHDN, CDR2 FVKESK. The CDR3 here is CASSGLYNEQFF. The DNA for the CDR3 is TGTGCCAGCAGCGGCCTATACAATGAGCAGTTCTTC.

The rearrangement links TRBV4-1 to TRBJ2-3; TRBD2 matches at 7 bases. CDR3 length equals 16 residues. V trimming: 5 bases; J trimming: 0 bases; junction bases outside the gene matches: 8. CDR1 is MGHRA and CDR2 is YSYEKL in the germline V gene. CDR3 coding DNA: TGCGCCAGCAGCTACAGCCTAGCGGAAAGCACAGATACGCAGTATTTT. Encoded protein: CASSYSLAESTDTQYF.

The J gene is TRBJ2-4, the V gene TRBV30; D ambiguous. Trimming took 5 bases from V and 3 from J, leaving 14 bases between them. The germline CDR1 and CDR2 sequences are GTSNPN and SVGIG (reference sequence). The CDR3 has 14 residues. CDR3 DNA: TGTGCCTGGGGGCCCCCTCCCCTCAAAAACATTCAGTACTTC. It encodes CAWGPPPLKNIQYF.

The V call is TRBV4-1, the J call TRBJ2-3, with TRBD2 matching over 8 bases. The CDR3 loop spans 16 amino acids. Germline-derived CDR1 and CDR2 are MGHRA and YSYEKL. V shed 6 bases, J shed 4 bases, and the junction held 12 bases outside the gene matches. For the CDR3, the DNA is TGCGCCAGCAGGGCTTTAAGCGGGAGCGCCGCAGATACGCAGTATTTT. It translates to CASRALSGSAADTQYF.

The rearrangement uses TRBV11-3 and TRBJ2-1; weak D call: TRBD1 (6 bases). The V gene lost 5 bases and the J gene lost 3 bases, with 11 bases spanning the gap. This CDR3 contains 14 residues. Germline loops: CDR1 SGHNT, CDR2 YENEEA. The CDR3 DNA reads TGTGCCAGCAGCCTGGACAGAAACTACAATGAGCAGTTCTTC. Protein product: CASSLDRNYNEQFF.

The chain couples TRBV29-1 to TRBJ2-3; D is perhaps TRBD2 (6 bases). The V gene's germline CDR1 is SQVTM and CDR2 ANQGSEA. V dropped 1 base and J dropped 4 bases, with 15 bases sitting between them. This CDR3 is built from 15 residues. The CDR3 region is CSVEVYGGIADTQYF. The CDR3 DNA reads TGCAGCGTTGAAGTCTACGGGGGTATAGCAGATACGCAGTATTTT.

J is TRBJ1-1 and V is TRBV7-9; TRBD1 might be the D (5 bases). The V end was cut by 1 base, the J end by 6 bases, with 12 bases between. CDR1 and CDR2 from the germline V gene are SEHNR and FQNEAQ (reference sequence). CDR3 length equals 14 residues. As DNA, the CDR3 is TGTGCCAGCAGCTTAGTGCCAGGGATCCCTGAAGCTTTCTTT. Amino acid sequence: CASSLVPGIPEAFF.

The J gene is TRBJ2-3, the V gene TRBV10-1; the D gene is possibly TRBD2 (5 bases). The CDR3 contains 15 residues. In germline, CDR1 is WNHNN, CDR2 SYGVQD (reference sequence). V lost 4 bases and J lost 4, with 15 bases in between. The chain's CDR3 is CASSGAGYSADTQYF. The CDR3 bases are TGCGCCAGCAGTGGTGCAGGTTATAGCGCAGATACGCAGTATTTT.

V gene TRBV12-5 combines with J gene TRBJ1-1, with 10 positions matching TRBD1. Germline V gives CDR1 LGHNT, CDR2 FRNRAP. This CDR3 has 18 amino acids. J lost 0 bases, V lost 3 bases, and 10 bases had no gene match. CDR3 bases: TGTGCTAGTGGTTTTTCGGGACAGGGGACCACCTTGAACACTGAAGCTTTCTTT. Its protein product is CASGFSGQGTTLNTEAFF.

The genes are TRBV7-3 and TRBJ2-4, with D possibly being TRBD2 (6 bases). Trimming stripped 2 bases from V and 6 bases from J, with 14 bases between. The CDR3 is made up of 15 amino acids. Germline V gives CDR1 SGHTA, CDR2 FQGTGA. CDR3 DNA sequence: TGTGCCAGCAGCTTAGGGTCCGCGGGAAGAAACATTCAGTACTTC. As protein: CASSLGSAGRNIQYF.

J is TRBJ2-1 and V is TRBV6-1, with 10 bases fitting TRBD2. CDR1 MNHNS and CDR2 SASEGT come from the germline V gene. The CDR3 is made up of 15 amino acids. V trimming: 8 bases; J trimming: 7 bases; junction bases outside the gene matches: 11. CDR3 DNA sequence: TGTGCCAGCCATAGGAGCGGGAGGGTAGGTAATGAGCAGTTCTTC. It encodes CASHRSGRVGNEQFF.

A single count supports this clone. Germline and junction disagree at one end, which may indicate a read error. The rearrangement uses TRBV10-3 and TRBJ1-1; 7 bases are a match to TRBD1. CDR3 length: 16 residues. Per the germline V gene, CDR1 is ENHRY and CDR2 is SYGVKD. The CDR3 loop reads CATRGIPGPLNTEAFF. CDR3 DNA sequence: TGTGCCACCAGGGGGATTCCGGGACCCTTGAATACTGAAGCTTTCTTT.

Here the CDR3 reads CASRFGDIQYF. As DNA, the CDR3 is TGTGCCAGCAGGTTTGGGGACATTCAGTACTTC. The rearrangement joins TRBV27 to TRBJ2-4; the D is unclear. This CDR3 region has 11 residues. V lost 6 bases to trimming and J lost 8 bases, with 8 bases between them. CDR1 is MNHEY and CDR2 is SMNVEV in the germline V gene (reference sequence).

This clone has a single count. The chain combines TRBV23-1 with TRBJ2-4; possibly TRBD2 for D (5 bases). TRBV23-1 is known as an ORF, though its function is uncertain. The CDR3 has 15 amino acids. V lost 4 bases and J 0 bases, leaving 10 bases between the germline ends. The CDR3 DNA follows: TGCGCCAGCAGTCGAGAGCGGCTAGCCAAAAACATTCAGTACTTC. This gives the protein CASSRERLAKNIQYF.

The chain employs TRBV10-2 and TRBJ2-3; no reliable D call. Trimming shortened V by 4 bases and J by 7 bases, and 9 bases separated the two germline ends. The CDR3 covers 12 residues. Germline V gene data show CDR1 as WSHSY and CDR2 as SAAADI. The CDR3 reads CASSVMLNTQYF. CDR3 nucleotides: TGCGCCAGCAGTGTAATGCTCAATACGCAGTATTTT.

This chain links TRBV30 with TRBJ2-1; the D is unclear. V shed 0 bases and J shed 5 bases, with 8 bases lying between them. Germline-derived CDR1 and CDR2 are GTSNPN and SVGIG (reference sequence). CDR3 size: 13 residues. CDR3 loop: CAWSVGLDNEQFF. The CDR3 bases are TGTGCCTGGAGTGTAGGCTTGGACAATGAGCAGTTCTTC.

The chain combines TRBV30 with TRBJ2-4; D remains unclear. Germline V gives CDR1 GTSNPN, CDR2 SVGIG (reference sequence). CDR3 size: 14 residues. Trimming shortened V by 2 bases and J by 0 bases, and 8 bases separated the two germline ends. CDR3 amino acids: CAWSLALAKNIQYF. The CDR3 DNA reads TGTGCCTGGAGTCTGGCCCTAGCCAAAAACATTCAGTACTTC. The full variable domain, with the rest looked up from reference TRBV30 and TRBJ2-4, is SQTIHQWPATLVQPVGSPLSLECTVEGTSNPNLYWYRQAAGRGLQLLFYSVGIGQISSEVPQNLSASRPQDRQFILSSKKLLLSDSGFYLCAWSLALAKNIQYFGAGTRLSVL.

Comments on this clone: The junction departs from germline at one end; a sequencing error may be responsible. DNA of the CDR3: TGTGCTAGCAGTAAAGACAGGCTCAACGAGCAGTACTTC. Protein sequence: CASSKDRLNEQYF. The V call is TRBV7-7, the J call TRBJ2-7; TRBD1 is a possible D gene (6 bases). CDR3 length: 13 residues. CDR1 and CDR2 from the germline V gene are SSHAT and FNYEAQ (reference sequence).

CDR3: CSGTEGSYEQYF. In DNA, the CDR3 is TGCAGCGGGACAGAGGGCTCCTACGAGCAGTACTTC. The rearrangement uses TRBV29-1 and TRBJ2-5; TRBD1 is a possible D gene (6 bases). The J call may not be correct, given that the DNA end is closer to TRBJ2-7. The length of the CDR3 is 12 residues. Germline CDR1 and CDR2: SQVTM and ANQGSEA.